This entry lists 11 T cell receptor beta chains sequenced from one sample in a study of T cells expressing NK-cell markers. TCRdb reprocessed the 5' RACE reads, with one entry per CDR3 protein and no DNA. Recorded for this sample: about half a million distinct CDR3 sequences. Material: blood T cells: a sorted CD56 or NKG2C T cell subset, CD4+ or CD8+ T cells, or bulk PBMC T cells (not recorded which). The receptors here all came from a woman aged 45-65 years in good health.

The rearrangement uses TRBV6-5 and TRBJ2-5; the D call from TCRdb, TRBD2, cannot be confirmed without DNA. This CDR3 has 16 residues. Germline CDR1 and CDR2: MNHEY and SVGAGI. The CDR3 sequence: CASSSLTGLASETQYF.

The chain joins TRBV12-3 or TRBV12-4 to TRBJ2-2; TCRdb's assignment of TRBD2 cannot be checked, as there is no DNA. This CDR3 has 14 amino acids. The CDR3 region is CASRTGGSYGELFF.

The J gene is TRBJ2-2, the V gene TRBV25-1; TCRdb's assignment of TRBD1 cannot be checked, as there is no DNA. The CDR3 spans 14 residues. Germline V gives CDR1 MGHDK, CDR2 SYGVNS. This CDR3 is CASRGQSGTGELFF.

V and J are TRBV20-1 and TRBJ2-1; with no DNA, the TCRdb D assignment of TRBD2 cannot be verified. Germline CDR1 and CDR2: DFQATT and SNEGSKA (reference sequence). The CDR3 totals 12 residues. The CDR3 loop reads CSGRVAGNEQFF.

The gene calls are TRBV5-1 and TRBJ2-1; TCRdb names TRBD1, which stays unverified in the absence of DNA. The CDR3 consists of 18 residues. Germline V CDR1 and CDR2: SGHRS, YFSETQ. This CDR3 is CASSLAGGTFSSYNEQFF.

V is TRBV24-1 and J is TRBJ2-1; TCRdb reports TRBD2, a call that lacks DNA to check it against. CDR3 length equals 16 residues. Germline V gives CDR1 KGHDR, CDR2 SFDVKD. This CDR3 is CATSSHPSGTYNEQFF.

This chain links TRBV7-9 with TRBJ2-7; TCRdb returns TRBD1, unconfirmable since there is no DNA. The V gene's germline CDR1 is SEHNR and CDR2 FQNEAQ (reference sequence). The CDR3 totals 16 residues. CDR3 in amino acids: CASSVSGGAGTYEQYF.

This rearrangement joins TRBV5-1 to TRBJ2-5; TCRdb's D gene call, TRBD1, goes unchecked for lack of DNA. The CDR3 length is 14 residues. Germline loops: CDR1 SGHRS, CDR2 YFSETQ. The CDR3 reads CASSLGAGGQTQYF.

This chain uses TRBV29-1 with TRBJ2-2. CDR3 length: 13 amino acids. CDR1 and CDR2 from the germline V gene are SQVTM and ANQGSEA. CDR3 sequence: CTTRSGSTGELFF.

This chain joins TRBV10-3 and TRBJ2-5; TCRdb lists TRBD2, though no DNA is available to test this call. The CDR3 is 14 amino acids. The germline gives CDR1 ENHRY, CDR2 SYGVKD. The CDR3 reads CAIKPGLAGETQYF.

The J gene is TRBJ2-3, the V gene TRBV10-3; TCRdb's assignment of TRBD2 cannot be checked, as there is no DNA. The CDR3 is 18 residues long. The germline V gene has CDR1 ENHRY and CDR2 SYGVKD. The CDR3: CAISVGLAGRVSTDTQYF.